The entry below describes one TCR beta chain. People in the exposed group encountered a COVID-19 case within 2 weeks before entering the study. Generated by immunoSEQ multiplex PCR, the TCRdb table keeps only in-frame clones and is missing some. The table has around 400,000 clones, over 75% seen once. These data are taken from a study of blood T cell repertoires in COVID-19. Study-wide background: Sources were T cells, B-cell-depleted T cells, or PBMCs; the material itself was cDNA or gDNA.

The CDR3 has 17 residues. V was pared by 7 bases and J by 5 bases, with 11 bases of the junction left unmatched. Germline CDR1 and CDR2: MDHEN and SYDVKM. The clonotype comes from a woman under 30 who had been exposed to COVID-19. J is TRBJ2-7 and V is TRBV28, with TRBD2 identical over 16 bases. Specimen: PBMCs or T cells enriched from blood (not recorded which). Here the CDR3 DNA reads TGTGCCAGCAAGGAGAGGGGACTAGCGGGAGGGCGGGACGAGCAGTACTTC. It codes for CASKERGLAGGRDEQYF.